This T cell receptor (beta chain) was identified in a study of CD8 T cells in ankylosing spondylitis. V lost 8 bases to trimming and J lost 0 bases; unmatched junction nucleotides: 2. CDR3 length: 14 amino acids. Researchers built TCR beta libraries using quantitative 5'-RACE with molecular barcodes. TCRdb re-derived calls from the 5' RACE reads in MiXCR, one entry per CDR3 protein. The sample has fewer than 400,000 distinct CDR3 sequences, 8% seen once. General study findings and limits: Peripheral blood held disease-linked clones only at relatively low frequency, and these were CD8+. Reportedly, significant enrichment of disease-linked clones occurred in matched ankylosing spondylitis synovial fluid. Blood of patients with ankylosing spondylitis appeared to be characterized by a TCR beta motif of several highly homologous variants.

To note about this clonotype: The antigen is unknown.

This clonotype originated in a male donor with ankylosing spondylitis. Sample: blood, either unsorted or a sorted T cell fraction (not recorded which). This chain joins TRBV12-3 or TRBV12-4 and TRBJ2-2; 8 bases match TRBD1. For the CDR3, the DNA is TGTGCCAGCGACAGGGGAACGAACACCGGGGAGCTGTTTTTT. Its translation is CASDRGTNTGELFF.